This T cell receptor beta chain originates from a study of blood T cell repertoires in COVID-19. About the study: Samples came from the United States, Italy and Spain, spanning acute and convalescent COVID-19. T cells, B-cell-depleted T cells, or PBMCs provided the cDNA or gDNA that served as material.

Seattle patient enrollment occurred during active infection, with longitudinal follow-up thereafter. Original processing methods: Estimation of nucleated cell counts was performed using reference gene primer amplification. The protocol was immunoSEQ multiplex PCR, while the TCRdb copy is restricted to in-frame clones and leaves out a portion. V and J calls and clone size are as listed in that table; D and trimming were resolved from the DNA. The data show about 270,000 clones, about nine tenths seen once. Trimming took off 4 bases at V and 2 bases at J, with 17 bases between the two ends. The CDR3 sequence is 15 residues long. The germline CDR1 and CDR2 sequences are SQVTM and ANQGSEA.

The rearrangement links TRBV29-1 to TRBJ1-2; no clear D. Sequencing input: peripheral blood. The receptor was derived from a woman in her 30s with COVID-19, enrolled during active disease. The chain's CDR3 is CSVGPLRMANYGYTF. In DNA form, the CDR3 reads TGCAGCGTTGGCCCCCTCAGGATGGCCAACTATGGCTACACCTTC.